These 14 T cell receptor beta chains originate from one sample sequenced in a study of blood T cells in healthy people across ages. Next came a second PCR, run for about 6 to 11 cycles, which used a sample-barcoded 5' primer along with a J-beta primer mix. TCRdb called the 5' RACE reads again in MiXCR, with one record for every CDR3 protein. The table records around 2 million distinct CDR3 sequences, about 39% of them present only once. Sequencing was done on a sample of blood. Receptors were obtained from a human donor in good health.

This clonotype appeared a few times. The CDR3 nucleotides read TGTGCCAGCAGCTCACACCGGACCCCAAGGGCCTATGGCTACACCTTC. It specifies CASSSHRTPRAYGYTF. V usage is TRBV7-8 and J usage is TRBJ1-2; D is ambiguous. Germline loops: CDR1 SGHVS, CDR2 FQNEAQ. V shed 4 bases and J shed 4 bases, with 19 bases lying between them. The CDR3 has 16 residues.

This clonotype came up many times. This chain joins TRBV10-3 and TRBJ2-7; D may correspond to TRBD1 or TRBD2 (5 bases each). The CDR3 sequence is 17 residues long. Germline loops: CDR1 ENHRY, CDR2 SYGVKD. Trimming pared 3 bases from V and 0 bases from J, leaving 18 bases between. The CDR3 DNA is TGTGCCATCAGTGACGCAGAGGGGCGACTGGTCTCCTACGAGCAGTACTTC. Translating it yields CAISDAEGRLVSYEQYF.

This clonotype has a count of ten or more. This rearrangement joins TRBV7-3 to TRBJ2-1; 7 positions agree with TRBD1. Germline V gives CDR1 SGHTA, CDR2 FQGTGA. This CDR3 has 17 residues. The junction had 18 bases not matched to a gene; V was cut back by 5 bases and J by 8 bases. CDR3 residues: CASSPNPTADTGDEQFF. As DNA, the CDR3 is TGTGCCAGCAGCCCCAACCCCACCGCCGACACAGGGGATGAGCAGTTCTTC.

This clonotype showed up just once. The chain employs TRBV29-1 and TRBJ2-3; D tentatively fits TRBD1 or TRBD2 (5 bases each). The CDR3 has 15 amino acids. CDR1 and CDR2 from the germline V gene are SQVTM and ANQGSEA. The ends were cut back, 3 bases at V and 3 bases at J, with 16 bases in the middle. The CDR3 is CSVEGRGVLTDTQYF. Here the CDR3 DNA reads TGCAGCGTTGAGGGACGAGGCGTGCTGACAGATACGCAGTATTTT.

This clonotype was detected only a few times. The chain has TRBV15 and TRBJ2-7; possible D gene TRBD2, 6 bases. Germline V CDR1 and CDR2: LNHNV, YYDKDF (reference sequence). CDR3 length equals 14 residues. V lost 5 bases, J lost 6 bases, and 17 bases lay in between. CDR3 coding DNA: TGTGCCACCAGCTTCACGGCGGGGACCCCCGAGCAGTACTTC. This sequence encodes CATSFTAGTPEQYF.

With respect to this clonotype: This sequence may be a read error, since a much larger clone differs from it by one base. V gene TRBV7-3 combines with J gene TRBJ2-3, with 11 nucleotides matching TRBD1. CDR1 is SGHTA and CDR2 is FQGTGA in the germline V gene. The CDR3 contains 15 residues. J was trimmed by 2 bases and V by 4 bases; bases with no gene match: 2. CDR3 sequence: CASSSGQGDTDTQYF. CDR3 DNA sequence: TGTGCCAGCAGCTCGGGACAGGGGGACACAGATACGCAGTATTTT.

In its sample, this clonotype was seen a few times. V and J are TRBV11-1 and TRBJ2-1; no definite D call. This CDR3 has 15 residues. CDR1 is SGHAT, CDR2 FQDESV, per germline (reference sequence). V was clipped by 8 bases and J by 3 bases, with 17 bases between them. The CDR3 is CASVLSSPSYNEQFF. The CDR3, as DNA: TGTGCCAGCGTACTATCTAGTCCTAGCTACAATGAGCAGTTCTTC.

The chain recombines TRBV7-9 with TRBJ2-2, with D unresolved. Germline-derived CDR1 and CDR2 are SEHNR and FQNEAQ (reference sequence). The V gene lost 4 bases and the J gene lost 2 bases, with 11 bases spanning the gap. The CDR3 runs to 15 residues. CDR3 in amino acids: CASSSGSGNTGELFF. The CDR3 coding sequence is TGTGCCAGCAGCTCTGGCTCAGGAAACACCGGGGAGCTGTTTTTT.

This clonotype was seen a few times. The V and J genes are TRBV4-3 and TRBJ2-3; 8 bases line up with TRBD2. Germline V gives CDR1 LGHNA, CDR2 YSLEER. J was trimmed by 2 bases and V by 2 bases; bases with no gene match: 6. This CDR3 has 16 residues. CDR3 bases: TGCGCCAGCAGCCAACTAGCGGGTATTTACACAGATACGCAGTATTTT. Encoded protein: CASSQLAGIYTDTQYF.

V usage is TRBV12-3 or TRBV12-4 and J usage is TRBJ2-1; 11 nucleotides line up with TRBD2. V lost 11 bases, J lost 8 bases, and 5 bases stayed unmatched. This CDR3 has 12 residues. The CDR3, as DNA: TGTGCCTCACGACTAGCGGGGTATGAGCAGTTCTTC. Translation: CASRLAGYEQFF.

This clonotype was seen a single time. The chain has TRBV7-2 and TRBJ2-5; D perhaps matches TRBD1 (6 bases). The J call could be wrong; TRBJ2-7 is a better fit for the DNA end. This CDR3 is 15 amino acids long. Germline V gene data show CDR1 as SGHTA and CDR2 as FQGNSA. CDR3 residues: CASSSTPGAGYEQYF. DNA of the CDR3: TGTGCCAGCAGCTCCACTCCAGGGGCAGGCTACGAGCAGTACTTC.

The chain has TRBV5-1 and TRBJ2-1; D uncertain. The CDR3 has 13 amino acids. Germline CDR1 SGHRS, CDR2 YFSETQ. V lost 0 bases and J lost 10, with 11 bases in between. CDR3 amino acids: CASSLEGFREQFF. In nucleotides, the CDR3 is TGCGCCAGCAGCTTGGAAGGGTTCAGGGAGCAGTTCTTC.

A few counts support this clonotype. The chain employs TRBV4-3 and TRBJ2-1; D uncertain. Germline V gene data show CDR1 as LGHNA and CDR2 as YSLEER. Trimming cost V 0 bases and J 8 bases, with 8 bases left between them. This CDR3 contains 13 residues. The DNA for the CDR3 is TGCGCCAGCAGCCAAGAAGGAATCGATGAGCAGTTCTTC. Protein: CASSQEGIDEQFF.

The chain employs TRBV20-1 and TRBJ2-1; TRBD2 agrees at 12 bases. The CDR3 covers 17 residues. CDR1 is DFQATT, CDR2 SNEGSKA, per germline (reference sequence). J was trimmed by 1 base and V by 3 bases; bases with no gene match: 7. This CDR3 reads CSARILAGGESYNEQFF. CDR3 DNA: TGCAGTGCTAGGATACTAGCGGGGGGAGAGTCCTACAATGAGCAGTTCTTC.